One sample yielded the 17 T cell receptor beta chains listed below, sequenced in a study of blood T cell repertoires in COVID-19. Sequenced by immunoSEQ multiplex PCR; TCRdb stores in-frame clones only, minus some. The profile shows about 64,000 clones, 85% to 90% of them singletons. Material for sequencing was peripheral blood. These receptors originate from a middle-aged man with active COVID-19.

This clone appeared once. Other DNA sequences from this sample encode an identical CDR3 as well. The J gene is TRBJ2-3, the V gene TRBV9; perhaps TRBD1 as D (5 bases). The CDR3 spans 15 residues. Germline lookup yields CDR1 SGDLS and CDR2 YYNGEE. The V end lost 0 bases, the J end lost 4 bases, and 12 bases lay between the germline ends. The CDR3 DNA reads as TGTGCCAGCAGCGTAGGCGGTACAGGAGCAGATACGCAGTATTTT. Its protein is CASSVGGTGADTQYF.

CDR3 DNA: TGTGCCAGCAGCTTCCGAAACATTCAGTACTTC. Translating it yields CASSFRNIQYF. The V call is TRBV5-4, the J call TRBJ2-4; D is unresolved. Trimming cost V 2 bases and J 6 bases, with 3 bases left between them. This CDR3 contains 11 residues. CDR1 SGHNT and CDR2 YYREEE come from the germline V gene (reference sequence).

V usage is TRBV24-1 and J usage is TRBJ2-4; TRBD1 agrees at 7 bases. Germline CDR1 and CDR2: KGHDR and SFDVKD. The CDR3 has 15 residues. V lost 2 bases and J lost 4; bases outside the gene matches: 4. This CDR3 reads CATSDSGTDKNIQYF. For the CDR3, the DNA is TGTGCCACCAGTGATTCCGGGACAGATAAAAACATTCAGTACTTC.

This chain connects TRBV30 to TRBJ1-2, with 7 bases lining up with TRBD1. CDR1 and CDR2 from the germline V gene are GTSNPN and SVGIG (reference sequence). V shed 4 bases and J 8 bases; nucleotides not matched to a gene: 4. This CDR3 contains 11 residues. As DNA, the CDR3 is TGTGCCTGGAAGGGGGCGGGAGGCTACACCTTC. Protein: CAWKGAGGYTF.

The rearrangement links TRBV5-1 to TRBJ2-4; TRBD2 matches at 7 bases. V was clipped by 0 bases and J by 6 bases; unmatched bases: 15. CDR3 length: 18 residues. Germline V CDR1 and CDR2: SGHRS, YFSETQ. The CDR3 nucleotides are TGCGCCAGCAGCTTGGCCACGGGTTGGGAGGGTAAGGGAAACATTCAGTACTTC. Its translation: CASSLATGWEGKGNIQYF.

The chain uses TRBV7-2 and TRBJ2-3; weak D call: TRBD2 (6 bases). The CDR3 extends over 15 amino acids. The germline V gene has CDR1 SGHTA and CDR2 FQGNSA. Trimming stripped 3 bases from V and 3 bases from J, with 13 bases between. The CDR3 region has the DNA TGTGCCAGCAGCTTGACGGGAGTGTCGACAGATACGCAGTATTTT. Its translation is CASSLTGVSTDTQYF. Drawing the rest from reference TRBV7-2 and TRBJ2-3, the complete variable domain is GAGVSQSPSNKVTEKGKDVELRCDPISGHTALYWYRQSLGQGLEFLIYFQGNSAPDKSGLPSDRFSAERTGGSVSTLTIQRTQQEDSAVYLCASSLTGVSTDTQYFGPGTRLTVL.

V and J are TRBV5-4 and TRBJ2-2, with D possibly being TRBD2 (5 bases). CDR3 length equals 16 residues. V lost 0 bases to trimming and J lost 0 bases, with 9 bases between them. The V gene's germline CDR1 is SGHNT and CDR2 YYREEE (reference sequence). The CDR3 reads CASSLALGANTGELFF. DNA of the CDR3: TGTGCCAGCAGCTTGGCCCTGGGAGCGAACACCGGGGAGCTGTTTTTT.

V and J are TRBV6-1 and TRBJ2-3; 8 bases are shared with TRBD2. The CDR3 is made up of 16 amino acids. CDR1 and CDR2 from the germline V gene are MNHNS and SASEGT. The junction had 6 bases not matched to a gene; V was cut back by 0 bases and J by 4 bases. CDR3 residues: CASSEASGGGADTQYF. As DNA, the CDR3 is TGTGCCAGCAGTGAAGCGAGCGGGGGAGGTGCAGATACGCAGTATTTT.

The gene calls are TRBV7-3 and TRBJ2-7, with TRBD2 matching 7 bases. CDR3 size: 15 residues. V lost 3 bases, J lost 2 bases, and 7 bases stayed unmatched. From germline, CDR1 is SGHTA and CDR2 FQGTGA. The CDR3 DNA reads TGTGCCAGCAGCTTCACGGGGGGTCCCCCCTACGAGCAGTACTTC. This gives the protein CASSFTGGPPYEQYF.

As for this clone: The junction departs from the called germline gene at one end, perhaps through a read error. The genes are TRBV7-7 and TRBJ2-5; 13 bases fit TRBD2. The CDR3 is 16 residues long. The V gene's germline CDR1 is SSHAT and CDR2 FNYEAQ (reference sequence). CDR3 amino acids: CASSLGLAGAQETQYF. The CDR3, as DNA: TGTGCTAGCAGCCTTGGACTAGCGGGGGCCCAAGAGACCCAGTACTTC. The complete variable domain, with remaining parts taken from reference TRBV7-7 and TRBJ2-5, reads GAGVSQSPRYKVTKRGQDVTLRCDPISSHATLYWYQQALGQGPEFLTYFNYEAQPDKSGLPSDRFSAERPEGSISTLTIQRTEQRDSAMYRCASSLGLAGAQETQYFGPGTRLLVL.

The chain uses TRBV9 and TRBJ1-2; 8 bases map to TRBD1. This CDR3 is built from 14 residues. After removal of 4 bases from V and 4 bases from J, the junction contained 6 bases not matched to a gene. Germline assignment: CDR1 SGDLS and CDR2 YYNGEE. The CDR3 protein is CASSPRQGSYGYTF. The DNA of the CDR3 is TGTGCCAGCAGCCCGAGACAGGGGTCCTATGGCTACACCTTC.

The chain recombines TRBV11-3 with TRBJ2-7, with TRBD2 as a possible D gene (5 bases). This CDR3 region has 13 residues. V was shortened by 1 base and J by 7 bases, with 11 bases between the two germline ends. CDR1 is SGHNT and CDR2 is YENEEA in the germline V gene. CDR3: CASSLGVAGEQYF. The CDR3 DNA sequence: TGTGCCAGCAGCTTAGGCGTGGCGGGTGAGCAGTACTTC.

V usage is TRBV29-1 and J usage is TRBJ1-2, with 7 bases fitting TRBD1. The CDR3 covers 13 residues. V shed 6 bases, J shed 5 bases, and the junction held 9 bases outside the gene matches. The V gene's germline CDR1 is SQVTM and CDR2 ANQGSEA. In DNA, the CDR3 is TGCAGCGTACGAACAGGGGCTGAATATGGCTACACCTTC. It codes for CSVRTGAEYGYTF.

The V call is TRBV27, the J call TRBJ2-5; 11 nucleotides line up with TRBD1. The junction had 5 bases not matched to a gene; V was cut back by 5 bases and J by 0 bases. The CDR3 length is 16 residues. Germline V lookup: CDR1 MNHEY, CDR2 SMNVEV (reference sequence). The chain's CDR3 is CASSPWTGGYQETQYF. CDR3 DNA sequence: TGTGCCAGCAGTCCCTGGACAGGGGGCTACCAAGAGACCCAGTACTTC.

The gene calls are TRBV13 and TRBJ1-3; D is possibly TRBD1 (5 bases). The CDR3 contains 14 residues. The V and J ends lost 1 base and 5 bases respectively, with 9 bases between them. CDR1 PRHDT and CDR2 FYEKMQ come from the germline V gene (reference sequence). The CDR3 spells CASSLDQGRNTIYF. DNA of the CDR3: TGTGCCAGCAGCTTAGATCAGGGCCGAAACACCATATATTTT.

The chain is built from TRBV28 and TRBJ2-1, with TRBD2 identical over 13 bases. This CDR3 has 19 residues. Germline trimming cut 0 bases from V and 0 bases from J; bases unmatched to any gene: 5. Germline CDR1 reads MDHEN; CDR2 reads SYDVKM. The CDR3 nucleotides are TGTGCCAGCAGTTTATGGGGGACTAGCGGGGATAGCTCCTACAATGAGCAGTTCTTC. This sequence encodes CASSLWGTSGDSSYNEQFF.

The DNA for the CDR3 is TGTGCCAGCTCACCACCGAGAGGGGGCATTGGAAACACCATATATTTT. The encoded protein is CASSPPRGGIGNTIYF. The chain links TRBV18 to TRBJ1-3, with 7 bases lining up with TRBD1. Germline V gives CDR1 KGHSH, CDR2 LQKENI. J lost 3 bases, V lost 0 bases, and 5 bases had no gene match. CDR3 length equals 16 residues.